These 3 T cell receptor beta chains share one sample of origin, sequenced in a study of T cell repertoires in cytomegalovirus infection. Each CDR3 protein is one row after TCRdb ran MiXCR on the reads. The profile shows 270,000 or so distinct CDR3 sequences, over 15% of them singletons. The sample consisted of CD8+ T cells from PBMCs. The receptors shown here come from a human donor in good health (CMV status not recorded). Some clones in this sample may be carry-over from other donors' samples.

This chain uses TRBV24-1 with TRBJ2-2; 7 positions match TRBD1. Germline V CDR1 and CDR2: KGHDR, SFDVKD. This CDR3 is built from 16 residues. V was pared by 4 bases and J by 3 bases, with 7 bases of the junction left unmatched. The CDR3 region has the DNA TGTGCCACCAGTGACCCCTCACAGGGGCACACCGGGGAGCTGTTTTTT. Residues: CATSDPSQGHTGELFF.

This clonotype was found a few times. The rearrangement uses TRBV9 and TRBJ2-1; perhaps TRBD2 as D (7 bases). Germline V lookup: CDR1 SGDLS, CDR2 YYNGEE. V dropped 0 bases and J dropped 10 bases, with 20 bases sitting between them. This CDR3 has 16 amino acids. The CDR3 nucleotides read TGTGCCAGCAGCGTAGGAGGGGGGGCCTCTTTCTTAGAGCAGTTCTTC. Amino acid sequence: CASSVGGGASFLEQFF.

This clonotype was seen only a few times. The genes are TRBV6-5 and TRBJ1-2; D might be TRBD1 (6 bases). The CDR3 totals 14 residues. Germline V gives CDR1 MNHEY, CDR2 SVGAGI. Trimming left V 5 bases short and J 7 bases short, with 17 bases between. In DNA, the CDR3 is TGTGCCAGCAGTCGGACAGTCCCGGTCGCTGGCTACACCTTC. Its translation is CASSRTVPVAGYTF.